Listed here are 30 T cell receptor beta chains from one sample, sequenced in a study of blood T cell repertoires in COVID-19. Libraries were prepared by immunoSEQ multiplex PCR; TCRdb keeps only in-frame clonotypes and omits some of them. The table shows over 600,000 clones, with 90% occurring only once. Sequenced material: peripheral blood. Source of these receptors: a woman aged 18-29 years with acute or convalescent COVID-19.

This clone was detected once. This sequence joins TRBV2 and TRBJ2-7, with TRBD1 matching over 9 bases. Trimming cost V 6 bases and J 5 bases; bases outside gene matches: 17. This CDR3 has 17 residues. Germline CDR1 SNHLY, CDR2 FYNNEI. This CDR3 is CASRVDRGIFYGDEQYF. The CDR3 bases are TGTGCCAGCAGGGTGGACAGGGGAATTTTCTATGGGGACGAGCAGTACTTC.

The rearrangement uses TRBV5-8 and TRBJ1-2; D is perhaps TRBD1 (5 bases). The CDR3 consists of 17 residues. V was cut by 2 bases and J by 2 bases, with 19 bases left in between. From germline, CDR1 is SGHTS and CDR2 YDEGEE. CDR3: CASSLVRRAKGNYGYTF. As DNA, the CDR3 is TGTGCCAGCAGCTTAGTCCGCAGGGCGAAGGGAAACTATGGCTACACCTTC.

This rearrangement joins TRBV30 to TRBJ2-3; 9 nucleotides match TRBD2. Germline-derived CDR1 and CDR2 are GTSNPN and SVGIG (reference sequence). This CDR3 spans 15 amino acids. V lost 1 base, J lost 4 bases, and 6 bases stayed unmatched. CDR3 coding DNA: TGTGCCTGGAGTGGGAGAGCGGGGGGATCAGATACGCAGTATTTT. Translated: CAWSGRAGGSDTQYF. The entire variable domain, with the rest obtained from reference TRBV30 and TRBJ2-3, is as follows: SQTIHQWPATLVQPVGSPLSLECTVEGTSNPNLYWYRQAAGRGLQLLFYSVGIGQISSEVPQNLSASRPQDRQFILSSKKLLLSDSGFYLCAWSGRAGGSDTQYFGPGTRLTVL.

The chain combines TRBV7-9 with TRBJ1-2, with TRBD1 matching over 7 bases. The germline V gene has CDR1 SEHNR and CDR2 FQNEAQ (reference sequence). Unmatched junction bases numbered 7, after V lost 1 base and J lost 2 bases. The CDR3 sequence is 16 residues long. DNA of the CDR3: TGTGCCAGCAGCTTAGGACAGGGCGTGGCCAACTATGGCTACACCTTC. It codes for CASSLGQGVANYGYTF.

The rearrangement links TRBV6-5 to TRBJ1-1; D possibly corresponds to TRBD1 (6 bases). The CDR3 contains 15 residues. Germline CDR1 MNHEY, CDR2 SVGAGI. Trimming stripped 0 bases from V and 4 bases from J, with 12 bases between. DNA of the CDR3: TGTGCCAGCAGTTACTCACCAGGGGCTGGCACTGAAGCTTTCTTT. As protein: CASSYSPGAGTEAFF.

The table lists this clone with a few counts. CDR3 in DNA: TGCGCCAGCAGCCAAGATAACACAGGGGGCTATGGCTACACCTTC. This encodes CASSQDNTGGYGYTF. The rearrangement uses TRBV4-1 and TRBJ1-2; 8 bases fit TRBD1. The germline V gene encodes CDR1 MGHRA and CDR2 YSYEKL. Trimming took 0 bases from V and 4 from J; bases not matched to a gene: 4. This CDR3 is built from 15 residues.

V is TRBV12-3 or TRBV12-4 and J is TRBJ1-1; unclear D gene. There are 11 residues in the CDR3. V was clipped by 5 bases and J by 3 bases, with 4 bases between them. The CDR3 reads CASSPYTEAFF. The CDR3 region has the DNA TGTGCCAGCAGTCCCTACACTGAAGCTTTCTTT.

The chain employs TRBV6-1 and TRBJ1-5; perhaps TRBD1 as D (5 bases). The V and J ends lost 2 bases and 2 bases respectively, with 13 bases between them. The CDR3 runs to 16 residues. Looked up from germline, CDR1 is MNHNS and CDR2 is SASEGT. The CDR3 DNA sequence: TGTGCCAGCAGTGAATCGCCAGGGCAGGGCAATCAGCCCCAGCATTTT. This translates into CASSESPGQGNQPQHF.

This clone was found once. Other DNA sequences in the sample encode the same CDR3. The rearrangement joins TRBV5-1 to TRBJ2-7, with D possibly being TRBD2 (6 bases). The germline V and J ends were trimmed by 0 bases and 1 base, with 8 bases remaining between them. CDR1 SGHRS and CDR2 YFSETQ come from the germline V gene. This CDR3 region has 14 residues. CDR3 coding DNA: TGCGCCAGCAGCTTGGGTGCGGGATCCTACGAGCAGTACTTC. Translation gives CASSLGAGSYEQYF.

This chain joins TRBV24-1 and TRBJ1-1; 7 bases map to TRBD1. This CDR3 region has 13 residues. The trim removed 6 bases at V and 4 bases at J, leaving 4 bases unmatched. Germline V CDR1 and CDR2: KGHDR, SFDVKD. DNA for the CDR3: TGTGCCACCAGTAGAAACAGGGGCACTGAAGCTTTCTTT. It encodes CATSRNRGTEAFF.

The chain links TRBV6-5 to TRBJ1-5; weak D call: TRBD1 (6 bases). Germline CDR1 MNHEY, CDR2 SVGAGI. V lost 6 bases to trimming and J lost 4 bases, with 10 bases between them. CDR3 length equals 13 residues. CDR3 bases: TGTGCCAGCAGGCGACAGGCAAATCAGCCCCAGCATTTT. This encodes CASRRQANQPQHF.

The rearrangement uses TRBV29-1 and TRBJ2-7; TRBD1 agrees at 9 bases. This CDR3 comprises 15 residues. Germline V CDR1 and CDR2: SQVTM, ANQGSEA. J was trimmed by 2 bases and V by 1 base; bases with no gene match: 6. CDR3 residues: CSVEVVGDRAYEQYF. The CDR3 DNA reads TGCAGCGTTGAAGTTGTGGGGGACAGGGCCTACGAGCAGTACTTC.

This clone was counted a few times. V usage is TRBV9 and J usage is TRBJ1-2; TRBD1 matches at 8 bases. Trimming took 1 base from V and 6 from J; bases not matched to a gene: 5. Germline V CDR1 and CDR2: SGDLS, YYNGEE. The CDR3 is 14 amino acids. The CDR3 sequence: CASSVPGGADGYTF. CDR3 DNA sequence: TGTGCCAGCAGCGTACCAGGGGGCGCGGATGGCTACACCTTC.

With respect to this clone: The conserved phenylalanine or tryptophan normally closing the CDR3 is absent here, so this likely arose from a read error. The rearrangement joins TRBV4-1 to TRBJ1-2, with D maybe TRBD1 (5 bases). The germline V gene has CDR1 MGHRA and CDR2 YSYEKL. CDR3 length: 15 residues. The V end was cut by 4 bases, the J end by 5 bases, with 17 bases between. The CDR3 DNA reads TGCGCCAGCAGCCGACTAGAGACAGCTGATTATGGCTACACCCTC. As protein: CASSRLETADYGYTL.

The J gene is TRBJ1-1, the V gene TRBV4-2; D perhaps matches TRBD1 (6 bases). Germline loops: CDR1 LGHNA, CDR2 YNFKEQ. CDR3 length equals 14 residues. V was trimmed by 1 base and J by 6 bases, leaving 12 bases between them. CDR3: CASSQVGGSPEAFF. CDR3 nucleotide sequence: TGTGCCAGCAGCCAAGTTGGGGGCAGTCCTGAAGCTTTCTTT.

For the CDR3, the DNA is TGTGCCAGCAGCGGGTGGGGGGGTCTGAACACTGAAGCTTTCTTT. The encoded protein is CASSGWGGLNTEAFF. The rearrangement uses TRBV9 and TRBJ1-1, with D maybe TRBD1 (5 bases). Germline CDR1 is SGDLS and CDR2 is YYNGEE. CDR3 size: 15 residues. V gave up 3 bases and J gave up 0 bases, with 12 bases separating them.

This rearrangement joins TRBV6-2 or TRBV6-3 to TRBJ1-2; 9 nucleotides line up with TRBD1. This CDR3 is 16 amino acids long. The V and J ends lost 2 bases and 6 bases, in that order; junction bases with no gene match: 10. Germline V lookup: CDR1 MNHEY, CDR2 SVGEGT. The CDR3 bases are TGTGCCAGCAGTTACACCGGGACAGGGATCAGGCATGGCTACACCTTC. It translates to CASSYTGTGIRHGYTF.

This sequence joins TRBV10-3 and TRBJ1-6, with unresolved D. This CDR3 is 14 amino acids long. V gave up 11 bases and J gave up 0 bases, with 11 bases separating them. Germline V gene lookup returns CDR1 ENHRY and CDR2 SYGVKD. The CDR3 region is CASTETSYNSPLHF. As DNA, the CDR3 is TGTGCCTCTACAGAGACCTCCTATAATTCACCCCTCCACTTT.

V and J are TRBV5-1 and TRBJ1-1; 8 bases align to TRBD1. Losses at the gene ends were 1 base for V and 4 bases for J; bases not matched to a gene: 6. CDR3 length: 15 residues. Germline values: CDR1 SGHRS, CDR2 YFSETQ. CDR3 region: CASSLLDRGGTEAFF. CDR3 nucleotide sequence: TGCGCCAGCAGCTTGCTTGACAGGGGTGGCACTGAAGCTTTCTTT. The full variable domain, completed using reference TRBV5-1 and TRBJ1-1, is KAGVTQTPRYLIKTRGQQVTLSCSPISGHRSVSWYQQTPGQGLQFLFEYFSETQRNKGNFPGRFSGRQFSNSRSEMNVSTLELGDSALYLCASSLLDRGGTEAFFGQGTRLTVV.

This clone occurred once. The chain employs TRBV5-1 and TRBJ2-1; D remains unclear. Germline CDR1 reads SGHRS; CDR2 reads YFSETQ. With 0 bases removed from V and 0 bases from J, the gap between germline ends came to 10 bases. The CDR3 extends over 16 amino acids. This CDR3 is CASSLEFVFSYNEQFF. CDR3 coding DNA: TGCGCCAGCAGCTTGGAATTCGTTTTCTCCTACAATGAGCAGTTCTTC. The variable domain in full, completed from reference TRBV5-1 and TRBJ2-1, reads KAGVTQTPRYLIKTRGQQVTLSCSPISGHRSVSWYQQTPGQGLQFLFEYFSETQRNKGNFPGRFSGRQFSNSRSEMNVSTLELGDSALYLCASSLEFVFSYNEQFFGPGTRLTVL.

The gene calls are TRBV12-5 and TRBJ1-4; 7 bases fit TRBD1. Germline V gene lookup returns CDR1 LGHNT and CDR2 FRNRAP. The CDR3 consists of 16 residues. Trimming took 3 bases from V and 7 from J; bases not matched to a gene: 11. The CDR3 DNA follows: TGTGCTAGTGGTTTCTCACCACAGGGGAAGGCTGAAAAACTGTTTTTT. It codes for CASGFSPQGKAEKLFF.

The chain carries TRBV6-6 and TRBJ2-1; 10 bases agree with TRBD2. The J segment lost 9 bases and the V segment lost 7 bases, leaving 9 bases of the junction unmatched. The CDR3 length is 14 residues. Germline values: CDR1 MNHNY, CDR2 SVGAGI (reference sequence). CDR3 DNA: TGTGCCAGCAAAGCGGGGGGGCAAACGGGTGAGCAGTTCTTC. It is translated as CASKAGGQTGEQFF.

The CDR3 region has the DNA TGCGCCAGCCGAGGGGGTCCAGATACGCAGTATTTT. Encoded protein: CASRGGPDTQYF. The chain couples TRBV4-3 to TRBJ2-3; tentatively, D is TRBD1 (6 bases). Trimming removed 8 bases at V and 4 bases at J, with 10 bases between. Germline V CDR1 and CDR2: LGHNA, YSLEER. The CDR3 loop spans 12 amino acids.

Here the CDR3 reads CSASPADNEQFF. In DNA form, the CDR3 reads TGCAGTGCTAGTCCCGCAGACAATGAGCAGTTCTTC. The chain combines TRBV20-1 with TRBJ2-1; no definite D call. The V and J ends lost 3 bases and 5 bases respectively, with 8 bases between them. The V gene's germline CDR1 is DFQATT and CDR2 SNEGSKA (reference sequence). The CDR3 has 12 residues.

This chain connects TRBV19 to TRBJ2-1; D ambiguous. The germline gives CDR1 LNHDA, CDR2 SQIVND (reference sequence). The CDR3 has 14 residues. V lost 6 bases and J lost 5, with 14 bases in between. CDR3 DNA: TGTGCCAGTAGACCAACCCGACTGGACAATGAGCAGTTCTTC. Its protein product is CASRPTRLDNEQFF.

The V gene is TRBV5-1, the J gene TRBJ2-7, with D perhaps matching TRBD2 (6 bases). There are 14 residues in the CDR3. The germline V gene encodes CDR1 SGHRS and CDR2 YFSETQ. The germline V and J ends were trimmed by 4 bases and 2 bases, with 13 bases remaining between them. The CDR3 DNA follows: TGCGCCAGCAGCCCTGCGGGCGGGACCTACGAGCAGTACTTC. It yields the protein CASSPAGGTYEQYF.

The chain joins TRBV29-1 to TRBJ2-3; maybe TRBD1 (7 bases). V lost 3 bases and J 3 bases, leaving 13 bases between the germline ends. CDR1 and CDR2 (germline): SQVTM, ANQGSEA. The CDR3 length is 14 residues. The CDR3 DNA reads as TGCAGCGTTGAGAACAGGGGAGGAACAGATACGCAGTATTTT. Its translation: CSVENRGGTDTQYF.

This clone was seen once. V usage is TRBV5-5 and J usage is TRBJ1-2, with D unclear. Trimming removed 0 bases at V and 4 bases at J, with 10 bases between. Germline V gene data show CDR1 as SGHKS and CDR2 as YYEKEE (reference sequence). This CDR3 spans 14 amino acids. The CDR3: CASSLDPVLYGYTF. The CDR3 bases are TGTGCCAGCAGCTTGGATCCGGTCCTCTATGGCTACACCTTC.

The rearrangement links TRBV28 to TRBJ1-3; D uncertain. The CDR3 length is 16 residues. Between the trimmed V and J ends, which lost 1 base and 0 bases, there was a span of 10 bases. Per the germline V gene, CDR1 is MDHEN and CDR2 is SYDVKM. The CDR3 DNA is TGTGCCAGCAGTTTATTTCCAGGTAACTCTGGAAACACCATATATTTT. It is translated as CASSLFPGNSGNTIYF.

This clone was seen just once. J is TRBJ1-4 and V is TRBV7-2, with 9 bases aligning to TRBD1. With V trimmed by 5 bases and J by 4 bases, 14 bases remained unmatched. Germline V gene lookup returns CDR1 SGHTA and CDR2 FQGNSA. The CDR3 length is 18 residues. In nucleotides, the CDR3 is TGTGCCAGCAGCACAGACAGGGGGGCCGTAAGGGGTAATGAAAAACTGTTTTTT. The encoded protein is CASSTDRGAVRGNEKLFF.